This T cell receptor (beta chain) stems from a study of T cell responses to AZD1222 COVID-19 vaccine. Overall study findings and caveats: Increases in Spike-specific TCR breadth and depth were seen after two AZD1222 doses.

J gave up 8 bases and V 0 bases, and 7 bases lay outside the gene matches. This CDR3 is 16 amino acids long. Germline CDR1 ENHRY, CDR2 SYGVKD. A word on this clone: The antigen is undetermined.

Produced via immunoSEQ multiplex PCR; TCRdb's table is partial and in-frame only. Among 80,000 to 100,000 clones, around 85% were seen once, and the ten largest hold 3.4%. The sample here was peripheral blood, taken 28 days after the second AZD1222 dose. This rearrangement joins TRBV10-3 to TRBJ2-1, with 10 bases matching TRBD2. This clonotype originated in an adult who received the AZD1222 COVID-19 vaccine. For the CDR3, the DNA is TGTGCCATCAGTGAGTCGCTAGCGGGAGAAGGTGATGAGCAGTTCTTC. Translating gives CAISESLAGEGDEQFF.